Below are 5 T cell receptor beta chains sequenced from a single sample in a study of blood T cell repertoires in COVID-19. Method: immunoSEQ multiplex PCR; TCRdb's copy keeps in-frame clones and lacks some. The profile covers some 78,000 clones, with less than 90% appearing a single time and roughly 3.5% taken by the ten largest. Specimen: peripheral blood. The origin of the receptors is a man in his forties or fifties with acute or convalescent COVID-19.

J is TRBJ2-1 and V is TRBV9, with TRBD1 matching over 12 bases. J was trimmed by 10 bases and V by 3 bases; bases with no gene match: 11. The germline V gene has CDR1 SGDLS and CDR2 YYNGEE. The CDR3 loop spans 16 amino acids. As DNA, the CDR3 is TGTGCCAGCAGCGCAAAACCGGGACAGGGGGCGCAAGAGCAGTTCTTC. Its protein product is CASSAKPGQGAQEQFF.

This chain uses TRBV24-1 with TRBJ2-1; the match to TRBD2 covers 7 bases. CDR1 and CDR2 from the germline V gene are KGHDR and SFDVKD. After removal of 8 bases from V and 4 bases from J, the junction contained 13 bases not matched to a gene. The CDR3 is made up of 16 amino acids. CDR3 sequence (DNA): TGTGCCACCACCTCGAGGGGAGGGACTATATACAATGAGCAGTTCTTC. It specifies CATTSRGGTIYNEQFF.

This clone was seen a few times. The chain combines TRBV2 with TRBJ1-5, with a possible D match to TRBD1 (5 bases). V was shortened by 7 bases and J by 5 bases, with 12 bases between the two germline ends. In germline, CDR1 is SNHLY, CDR2 FYNNEI. This CDR3 region has 13 residues. This CDR3 reads CASKTARDQPQHF. The CDR3 bases are TGTGCCAGCAAGACAGCCCGAGATCAGCCCCAGCATTTT.

This chain uses TRBV19 with TRBJ1-6; D unresolved. Trimming removed 3 bases at V and 7 bases at J, with 13 bases between. Germline V gene lookup returns CDR1 LNHDA and CDR2 SQIVND (reference sequence). This CDR3 contains 15 residues. CDR3: CASSMRETFNSPLHF. DNA for the CDR3: TGTGCCAGTAGTATGAGGGAGACATTCAATTCACCCCTCCACTTT.

The chain is built from TRBV9 and TRBJ2-3; TRBD2 matches at 10 bases. This CDR3 region has 16 residues. After removal of 4 bases from V and 0 bases from J, the junction contained 5 bases not matched to a gene. Germline lookup yields CDR1 SGDLS and CDR2 YYNGEE. CDR3 sequence (DNA): TGTGCCAGCAGCCTAGCGGGGGAAATTAGCACAGATACGCAGTATTTT. Protein: CASSLAGEISTDTQYF.